The 9 T cell receptor beta chains below all came from one sample that was sequenced in a study of OX40 agonist ivuxolimab in advanced cancers. Assay: immunoSEQ multiplex PCR; the TCRdb copy retains only in-frame clones and omits some. The sample holds more than 50,000 clones; around 85% are singletons and the top ten take approximately 4.3%. This specimen consisted of CD4+ or CD8+ T cells sorted from blood, obtained in a trial of the OX40 agonist ivuxolimab. The receptors here all came from an adult with an advanced solid tumor such as melanoma, head and neck, liver or kidney cancer.

The chain joins TRBV5-4 to TRBJ1-1; D uncertain. Germline CDR1 and CDR2: SGHNT and YYREEE (reference sequence). The CDR3 extends over 15 amino acids. V gave up 2 bases and J gave up 3 bases, with 14 bases separating them. CDR3 bases: TGTGCCAGCAGCTTCCAAATGGGCGTGGACACTGAAGCTTTCTTT. The encoded protein is CASSFQMGVDTEAFF. Supplemented by reference TRBV5-4 and TRBJ1-1, the full variable domain reads ETGVTQSPTHLIKTRGQQVTLRCSSQSGHNTVSWYQQALGQGPQFIFQYYREEENGRGNFPPRFSGLQFPNYSSELNVNALELDDSALYLCASSFQMGVDTEAFFGQGTRLTVV.

The chain joins TRBV6-5 to TRBJ2-7; TRBD2 might be the D (5 bases). The length of the CDR3 is 14 residues. Germline V gene lookup returns CDR1 MNHEY and CDR2 SVGAGI. Trimming removed 6 bases at V and 2 bases at J, with 14 bases between. The CDR3 is CASSPGDGTYEQYF. In DNA, the CDR3 is TGTGCCAGCAGCCCCGGGGATGGAACCTACGAGCAGTACTTC.

This sequence joins TRBV19 and TRBJ2-7; 7 bases align to TRBD2. With 7 bases clipped from V and 2 bases from J, the junction kept 8 bases outside the gene matches. In germline, CDR1 is LNHDA, CDR2 SQIVND (reference sequence). The CDR3 spans 14 residues. CDR3 DNA: TGTGCCAGTAAAGTAGCGGGTTCCGCCTACGAGCAGTACTTC. It encodes CASKVAGSAYEQYF.

The chain joins TRBV5-4 to TRBJ1-1; D perhaps matches TRBD1 (6 bases). This CDR3 region has 12 residues. V gave up 3 bases and J gave up 10 bases, with 13 bases separating them. CDR1 and CDR2 from the germline V gene are SGHNT and YYREEE (reference sequence). The CDR3 sequence: CASSSFQGRAFF. CDR3 sequence (DNA): TGTGCCAGCAGCTCCTTCCAGGGGAGAGCTTTCTTT.

CDR3: CASSPALTHDGYTF. The CDR3 nucleotides read TGTGCCAGCTCACCGGCGTTAACCCATGATGGCTACACCTTC. The J gene is TRBJ1-2, the V gene TRBV18; D gene ambiguous. V lost 3 bases and J lost 6, with 14 bases in between. This CDR3 comprises 14 residues. Looked up from germline, CDR1 is KGHSH and CDR2 is LQKENI.

The J gene is TRBJ1-6, the V gene TRBV5-1; D unclear. CDR1 is SGHRS, CDR2 YFSETQ, per germline. V lost 2 bases and J lost 7, with 13 bases in between. The CDR3 is 15 amino acids. CDR3 amino acids: CASSLTGLLNSPLHF. Here the CDR3 DNA reads TGCGCCAGCAGCTTAACCGGCCTCCTCAATTCACCCCTCCACTTT.

The CDR3 nucleotides are TGTGCCAGTAGGCCGGGACAGATCCACTCTGGGGCCAACGTCCTGACTTTC. Protein product: CASRPGQIHSGANVLTF. V gene TRBV19 combines with J gene TRBJ2-6; 7 nucleotides agree with TRBD1. This CDR3 is built from 17 residues. J gave up 0 bases and V 6 bases, and 8 bases lay outside the gene matches. Germline CDR1 is LNHDA and CDR2 is SQIVND (reference sequence).

J is TRBJ2-5 and V is TRBV15; D ambiguous. The DNA end lines up better with TRBJ2-7; the J call may be wrong. Germline CDR1 is LNHNV and CDR2 is YYDKDF (reference sequence). CDR3 length equals 14 residues. The CDR3 DNA sequence: TGTGCCACCAGCAGAGTCGAGAATTCCTACGAGCAGTACTTC. Translating it yields CATSRVENSYEQYF.

The chain combines TRBV19 with TRBJ1-4, with a weak D call TRBD1 (6 bases). Trimming stripped 3 bases from V and 2 bases from J, with 13 bases between. Germline V gene sequence: CDR1 LNHDA, CDR2 SQIVND (reference sequence). CDR3 length: 16 residues. In nucleotides, the CDR3 is TGTGCCAGTAGTATGGGCCGGACAGTCACTAATGAAAAACTGTTTTTT. Translating it yields CASSMGRTVTNEKLFF.